This T cell receptor (beta chain) was profiled in a study of CD8 T cells in Susac syndrome. Germline assignment: CDR1 LGHNA and CDR2 YNFKEQ. The CDR3 spans 15 residues. V lost 4 bases to trimming and J lost 7 bases, with 19 bases between them. TCR beta from blood CD8+ and CD4+ T cells was sequenced. FACS enriched CD8+ TEMRA cells, while bulk CD8+ and CD4+ were negatively isolated. Random hexamers were used to reverse transcribe 0.5 to 1 ug of RNA. Via MiXCR, TCRdb re-called the immunoSEQ multiplex PCR reads, giving one row per CDR3 protein. The data hold 200,000 to 250,000 distinct CDR3 sequences, with 95% observed a single time.

The sequencing input was CD4+ T cells from PBMCs. This receptor was obtained from a human donor with multiple sclerosis. The rearrangement joins TRBV4-2 to TRBJ1-2; possible D gene TRBD1, 5 bases. CDR3 amino acids: CASSPDGRAFPGYTF. The CDR3, as DNA: TGTGCCAGCAGCCCTGACGGCAGGGCCTTTCCTGGCTACACCTTC.